This is a list of T cell receptor beta chains from one sample in a study of blood T cell repertoires in COVID-19. Some clones are missing from TCRdb's copy, which holds only in-frame ones; the method was immunoSEQ multiplex PCR. The sample lists about 230,000 clones; approximately 82% were seen once. The material sequenced was peripheral blood. All receptors come from a middle-aged man with active or convalescent COVID-19. CDR3s include the opening cysteine and the closing phenylalanine or tryptophan. The D gene is left open where the match is weak. Clone sizes are given selectively: once, few, many, or a class where the clone is expanded.

d_gene | j_gene | abundance | v_gene | CDR3aa | CDR3nt
NA | TRBJ2-4 | NA | TRBV19 | CASSRRDPNGKNIQYF | TGTGCCAGTAGCCGGCGGGATCCCAATGGCAAAAACATTCAGTACTTC
TRBD2 | TRBJ2-2 | NA | TRBV9 | CASSVVSGIGELFF | TGTGCCAGCAGCGTTGTTAGCGGGATCGGGGAGCTGTTTTTT
TRBD2 | TRBJ2-1 | NA | TRBV6-5 | CASSYDGGSSYNEQFF | TGTGCCAGCAGTTACGATGGCGGGAGCTCCTACAATGAGCAGTTCTTC
TRBD2 | TRBJ2-2 | NA | TRBV6-5 | CASTYGAGITGELFF | TGTGCCAGCACTTACGGAGCGGGGATCACCGGGGAGCTGTTTTTT
TRBD2 | TRBJ2-1 | NA | TRBV5-8 | CASAFYSGGADEQFF | TGTGCCAGTGCCTTCTATAGCGGGGGGGCCGATGAGCAGTTCTTC
TRBD1 | TRBJ1-2 | NA | TRBV24-1 | CATSDRDSYGYTF | TGTGCCACCAGTGACCGGGACAGCTATGGCTACACCTTC
NA | TRBJ1-2 | NA | TRBV7-2 | CASSLGQGGYGYTF | TGTGCCAGCAGCTTAGGTCAGGGAGGCTATGGCTACACCTTC
NA | TRBJ2-3 | NA | TRBV18 | CASSPDSSYRTDTQYF | TGTGCCAGCTCACCAGACAGCTCCTATCGCACAGATACGCAGTATTTT
NA | TRBJ1-1 | once | TRBV6-1 | CASSETGNTEAFF | TGTGCCAGCAGTGAAACGGGGAACACTGAAGCTTTCTTT
NA | TRBJ1-2 | NA | TRBV29-1 | CSAGRGGYGYTF | TGCAGCGCCGGCAGGGGAGGCTATGGCTACACCTTC
NA | TRBJ1-3 | NA | TRBV19 | CASSDGSGSGNTIYF | TGTGCCAGTAGTGATGGATCCGGGTCTGGAAACACCATATATTTT
TRBD1 | TRBJ1-2 | NA | TRBV7-2 | CASSRTGVLGYTF | TGTGCCAGCAGCCGCACAGGGGTTCTTGGCTACACCTTC
NA | TRBJ1-1 | NA | TRBV28 | CASSSPTGNTEAFF | TGTGCCAGCAGTTCGCCCACAGGGAACACTGAAGCTTTCTTT
TRBD1 | TRBJ2-5 | NA | TRBV19 | CASSKDRVQETQYF | TGTGCCAGTAGTAAGGACAGGGTCCAAGAGACCCAGTACTTC
NA | TRBJ2-7 | NA | TRBV5-5 | CASSHAPRGEYEQYF | TGTGCCAGCAGCCATGCTCCCAGGGGGGAGTACGAGCAGTACTTC
NA | TRBJ1-1 | NA | TRBV27 | CASSRLTDIFMNTEAFF | TGTGCCAGCAGCCGCCTGACAGATATATTCATGAACACTGAAGCTTTCTTT
NA | TRBJ2-7 | NA | TRBV5-4 | CASSYLYEQYF | TGTGCCAGCAGCTATCTCTACGAGCAGTACTTC
NA | TRBJ2-2 | NA | TRBV21-1 | CASSKVHRNTGELFF | TGTGCCAGCAGCAAAGTCCACAGAAACACCGGGGAGCTGTTTTTT
NA | TRBJ1-2 | NA | TRBV30 | CAWSRGYGYTF | TGTGCCTGGAGTAGGGGGTATGGCTACACCTTC
NA | TRBJ1-6 | NA | TRBV19 | CASSANSGSSYNSPLHF | TGTGCCAGTAGCGCAAACTCGGGGAGCTCCTATAATTCACCCCTCCACTTT
TRBD1 | TRBJ1-2 | once | TRBV3-1/TRBV3-2 | CASSHHADRVGYGYTF | TGTGCCAGCAGCCATCATGCAGACAGGGTGGGCTATGGCTACACCTTC
TRBD2 | TRBJ2-5 | NA | TRBV5-4 | CASSLELAGGETQYF | TGTGCCAGCAGCTTGGAACTAGCGGGAGGGGAGACCCAGTACTTC
TRBD2 | TRBJ2-5 | NA | TRBV7-8 | CASSLAGGLAGQTQYF | TGTGCCAGCAGCTTGGCTGGCGGACTAGCGGGCCAAACCCAGTACTTC
NA | TRBJ1-6 | NA | TRBV18 | CASSPGVSSNSPLHF | TGTGCCAGCTCACCAGGAGTATCATCTAATTCACCCCTCCACTTT
NA | TRBJ2-7 | NA | TRBV10-3 | CAISDGRGLTYEQYF | TGTGCCATCAGTGATGGTCGAGGGCTCACCTACGAGCAGTACTTC
NA | TRBJ1-5 | NA | TRBV2 | CASTRRDKGTQHF | TGTGCCAGCACCCGCCGGGACAAGGGGACCCAGCATTTT
TRBD1 | TRBJ2-7 | many | TRBV6-5 | CASSYSPGQGPYF | TGTGCCAGCAGTTACTCGCCGGGACAGGGCCCCTACTTC
TRBD2 | TRBJ2-3 | NA | TRBV7-3 | CASSPGLATDTQYF | TGTGCCAGCAGCCCGGGACTAGCGACAGATACGCAGTATTTT
NA | TRBJ1-3 | NA | TRBV18 | CASSLGGGRLYGNTIYF | TGTGCCAGCTCACTCGGGGGGGGACGCCTCTACGGAAACACCATATATTTT
TRBD2 | TRBJ2-1 | NA | TRBV6-1 | CASSEGGLAGGPGRNEQFF | TGTGCCAGCAGTGAAGGGGGACTAGCGGGAGGGCCGGGTAGGAATGAGCAGTTCTTC
TRBD1 | TRBJ1-1 | NA | TRBV19 | CASSSQQGAGNTEAFF | TGTGCCAGTAGTAGCCAACAGGGGGCTGGGAACACTGAAGCTTTCTTT
NA | TRBJ2-5 | NA | TRBV3-1/TRBV3-2 | CASSPRNLQETQYF | TGTGCCAGCAGCCCTAGGAACCTTCAAGAGACCCAGTACTTC
NA | TRBJ2-3 | NA | TRBV11-1 | CASSAGQITDTQYF | TGTGCCAGCAGCGCGGGACAGATCACAGATACGCAGTATTTT
NA | TRBJ2-1 | NA | TRBV5-1 | CASSWSDDTYNEQFF | TGCGCCAGCAGCTGGTCAGATGACACATACAATGAGCAGTTCTTC
TRBD1 | TRBJ1-5 | NA | TRBV30 | CAWTQTGGTQPQHF | TGTGCCTGGACCCAGACAGGGGGAACACAGCCCCAGCATTTT
NA | TRBJ1-1 | few | TRBV15 | CATSPTRLNTEAFF | TGTGCCACCAGCCCTACCAGGCTGAACACTGAAGCTTTCTTT
TRBD1 | TRBJ1-2 | NA | TRBV10-3 | CAISDPAGQANYGYTF | TGTGCCATCAGTGATCCGGCTGGACAGGCAAACTATGGCTACACCTTC
NA | TRBJ2-1 | few | TRBV11-1 | CASSLSGYNEQFF | TGTGCCAGCAGCTTAAGCGGGTACAATGAGCAGTTCTTC
TRBD2 | TRBJ2-3 | NA | TRBV30 | CAWRLAGADTQYF | TGTGCCTGGAGACTAGCGGGGGCAGATACGCAGTATTTT
NA | TRBJ1-5 | NA | TRBV24-1 | CATSDSTGNQPQHF | TGTGCCACCAGTGATTCCACAGGGAATCAGCCCCAGCATTTT
NA | TRBJ1-3 | NA | TRBV13 | CASSFTGGGNTIYF | TGTGCCAGCAGCTTTACCGGGGGAGGAAACACCATATATTTT
NA | TRBJ1-6 | few | TRBV6-1 | CASSERGYNSPLHF | TGTGCCAGCAGTGAAAGGGGTTATAATTCACCCCTCCACTTT
TRBD2 | TRBJ2-3 | NA | TRBV10-1 | CASSGRLSGILLPDTQYF | TGCGCCAGTTCGGGTCGACTTAGCGGGATCCTACTTCCCGATACGCAGTATTTT
NA | TRBJ2-3 | NA | TRBV9 | CASSVGLSDTQYF | TGTGCCAGCAGCGTAGGACTGTCCGATACGCAGTATTTT
TRBD1 | TRBJ1-2 | NA | TRBV11-3 | CASSQDREGYTF | TGTGCCAGCAGCCAGGACAGGGAGGGCTACACCTTC
TRBD1 | TRBJ1-5 | NA | TRBV6-5 | CAVWTGQGSNQPQHF | TGTGCCGTCTGGACGGGACAGGGTAGCAATCAGCCCCAGCATTTT
NA | TRBJ2-7 | NA | TRBV25-1 | CASSESLLDSYEQYF | TGTGCCAGCAGTGAATCCCTACTTGACTCATACGAGCAGTACTTC
NA | TRBJ1-6 | NA | TRBV27 | CASSFGESASPLHF | TGTGCCAGCAGTTTCGGGGAGTCTGCTTCACCCCTCCACTTT
NA | TRBJ2-7 | NA | TRBV11-2 | CASSLTLATYEQYF | TGTGCCAGCAGCTTGACGCTAGCAACCTACGAGCAGTACTTC
NA | TRBJ1-3 | NA | TRBV9 | CASSGHSGNTIYF | TGTGCCAGCAGCGGACACTCTGGAAACACCATATATTTT
TRBD1 | TRBJ2-7 | few | TRBV2 | CASSLRQGSYEQYF | TGTGCCAGCAGCTTGAGACAGGGCTCCTACGAGCAGTACTTC
NA | TRBJ2-7 | NA | TRBV3-1/TRBV3-2 | CASSRTVDSYEQYF | TGTGCCAGCAGTAGGACAGTCGATTCCTACGAGCAGTACTTC
NA | TRBJ2-1 | NA | TRBV3-1/TRBV3-2 | CASSQDRGGEQFF | TGTGCCAGCAGCCAAGATAGAGGCGGGGAGCAGTTCTTC
NA | TRBJ1-6 | once | TRBV2 | CASSRTADSPLHF | TGTGCCAGCAGTCGGACAGCTGATTCACCCCTCCACTTT